The 30 T cell receptor beta chains presented below share a single source sample, sequenced in a study of blood T cells in healthy people across ages. It was with a sample-barcoded 5' primer and a J-beta primer mix that a second PCR of roughly 6 to 11 cycles was run. TCRdb reanalysed the 5' RACE reads using MiXCR and keeps one entry per CDR3 protein. The sample has roughly 800,000 distinct CDR3 sequences, around 25% seen once; the top ten hold approximately 3.7%. This sample also belongs to another study, concerning T cells of mothers and their children.

The sequencing input was blood. These receptors all stem from a boy between 10 and 17 years old in good health.

Turning to this clonotype: A junction boundary mismatches the germline segment, possibly from a read error. The rearrangement uses TRBV29-1 and TRBJ2-5; 7 bases are shared with TRBD1. Matching the DNA end better, TRBJ2-7 makes the J call doubtful. Germline V CDR1 and CDR2: SQVTM, ANQGSEA. The CDR3 has 13 residues. The CDR3 region has the DNA TGCGGCGTGTCGACAGGGTTCGGCGACGAGCAGTACTTC. It encodes CGVSTGFGDEQYF.

This clonotype was seen more than once but under ten times. V is TRBV6-5 and J is TRBJ2-1, with D unclear. The CDR3 covers 13 residues. With 5 bases removed from V and 6 bases from J, the gap between germline ends came to 11 bases. Germline lookup yields CDR1 MNHEY and CDR2 SVGAGI. The CDR3 here is CASSREGVNEQFF. In DNA, the CDR3 is TGTGCCAGCAGTAGGGAAGGTGTCAATGAGCAGTTCTTC.

V gene TRBV18 combines with J gene TRBJ2-7, with 7 bases lining up with TRBD1. Germline values: CDR1 KGHSH, CDR2 LQKENI. The CDR3 length is 14 residues. The junction had 7 bases not matched to a gene; V was cut back by 6 bases and J by 2 bases. The chain's CDR3 is CASSLGQQAYEQYF. The CDR3 DNA sequence: TGTGCCAGCTCGTTGGGACAGCAGGCCTACGAGCAGTACTTC.

The chain combines TRBV12-3 or TRBV12-4 with TRBJ2-1; 9 bases are a match to TRBD2. The CDR3 runs to 13 residues. V shed 6 bases, J shed 15 bases, and the junction held 12 bases outside the gene matches. The CDR3 DNA is TGTGCCAGCAGCCCTGGGGGCGGGAGGGATGCGTTCTTC. Its translation: CASSPGGGRDAFF.

This clonotype turned up a few times. The J gene is TRBJ1-1, the V gene TRBV21-1; TRBD1 is the table's D call, not checked against the DNA. TRBV21-1 is an annotated pseudogene. This CDR3 is 15 amino acids long. Here the CDR3 DNA reads TGTGCCAGCAGCAAAGGGACAGGGTCGAACACTGAAGCTTTCTTT. Amino acid sequence: CASSKGTGSNTEAFF.

The rearrangement joins TRBV27 to TRBJ2-1; D may match TRBD1 or TRBD2 (6 bases each). Trimming pared 1 base from V and 5 bases from J, leaving 9 bases between. The CDR3 is 14 residues long. Germline CDR1 MNHEY, CDR2 SMNVEV (reference sequence). The CDR3 loop reads CASSLLGGHNEQFF. The CDR3 nucleotides are TGTGCCAGCAGTTTATTGGGGGGCCACAATGAGCAGTTCTTC.

V gene TRBV4-1 combines with J gene TRBJ2-7, with 8 nucleotides matching TRBD1. The CDR3 length is 14 residues. The V segment lost 3 bases and the J segment 2 bases; nucleotides outside the gene matches: 3. Per the germline V gene, CDR1 is MGHRA and CDR2 is YSYEKL. CDR3 region: CASSHGQGTYEQYF. The CDR3 DNA reads TGCGCCAGCAGCCACGGACAGGGAACCTACGAGCAGTACTTC.

This clonotype was counted between two and nine times. V gene TRBV15 combines with J gene TRBJ2-1, with D possibly called TRBD1 or TRBD2 (5 bases each). V lost 5 bases, J lost 2 bases, and 10 bases lay in between. The CDR3 totals 14 residues. Germline CDR1 reads LNHNV; CDR2 reads YYDKDF (reference sequence). The CDR3 sequence: CATSGPGPYNEQFF. The CDR3 nucleotides are TGTGCCACCAGCGGCCCGGGGCCCTACAATGAGCAGTTCTTC.

The V call is TRBV20-1, the J call TRBJ1-4, with a tentative D call TRBD1 (5 bases). The CDR3 has 13 residues. The germline V gene has CDR1 DFQATT and CDR2 SNEGSKA (reference sequence). Trimming stripped 6 bases from V and 5 bases from J, with 13 bases between. The CDR3 sequence is CSAQGFGNEKLFF. The DNA for the CDR3 is TGCAGTGCCCAGGGTTTTGGCAATGAAAAACTGTTTTTT.

This clonotype was detected a few times. The gene calls are TRBV12-3 or TRBV12-4 and TRBJ1-2; 9 nucleotides match TRBD1. The V and J ends lost 6 bases and 7 bases, in that order; junction bases with no gene match: 6. The CDR3 consists of 13 residues. CDR3 DNA sequence: TGTGCCAGCAGCCCACAGGGGGCTCTTGGCTACACCTTC. Translated: CASSPQGALGYTF.

The V call is TRBV28, the J call TRBJ1-2, with 7 nucleotides matching TRBD1. The CDR3 spans 13 residues. Germline CDR1 and CDR2: MDHEN and SYDVKM. The J segment lost 2 bases and the V segment lost 7 bases, leaving 4 bases of the junction unmatched. The CDR3 reads CASKSTGNYGYTF. The DNA of the CDR3 is TGTGCCAGCAAATCGACAGGGAACTATGGCTACACCTTC.

The rearrangement joins TRBV6-4 to TRBJ2-5, with a tentative D call TRBD2 (6 bases). The DNA end is a closer match to TRBJ2-7, so the J assignment may be wrong. The CDR3 is 17 amino acids. Germline V gene sequence: CDR1 MRHNA, CDR2 SNTAGT. The CDR3 spells CASSDSGWASEPYEQYF. DNA of the CDR3: TGTGCCAGCAGTGACTCGGGTTGGGCTAGCGAACCTTACGAGCAGTACTTC.

The rearrangement links TRBV11-1 to TRBJ2-1; no clear D. The CDR3 runs to 17 residues. Per germline, CDR1 SGHAT and CDR2 FQDESV (reference sequence). The V and J ends lost 4 bases and 0 bases respectively, with 16 bases between them. The DNA of the CDR3 is TGTGCCAGCAGCTCTCAATCGGGCGTAAGCTCCTACAATGAGCAGTTCTTC. Encoded protein: CASSSQSGVSSYNEQFF.

The chain combines TRBV29-1 with TRBJ1-2; 11 bases are a match to TRBD1. This CDR3 contains 11 residues. Losses at the gene ends were 6 bases for V and 10 bases for J; bases not matched to a gene: 4. The germline V gene has CDR1 SQVTM and CDR2 ANQGSEA. CDR3 nucleotides: TGCAGCGTGACAGGACAGGGGGCCTACACCTTC. Protein: CSVTGQGAYTF.

This clonotype was observed a few times. CDR3 DNA: TGCAGCGGCGAGGACTCGAACACCGGGGAGCTGTTTTTT. It is translated as CSGEDSNTGELFF. This chain connects TRBV29-1 to TRBJ2-2, with D possibly being TRBD2 (5 bases). The CDR3 extends over 13 amino acids. V lost 7 bases and J lost 0, with 9 bases in between. Germline CDR1 reads SQVTM; CDR2 reads ANQGSEA.

This clonotype has a handful of counts. J is TRBJ2-5 and V is TRBV20-1; D gene ambiguous. The DNA end favors TRBJ2-7, so the J call may be wrong. The CDR3 consists of 10 residues. Germline V lookup: CDR1 DFQATT, CDR2 SNEGSKA (reference sequence). The CDR3 nucleotides are TGCAGTGCTAGAGATCACGAGCAGTACTTC. It yields the protein CSARDHEQYF.

The chain uses TRBV28 and TRBJ2-1, with D possibly TRBD2 on 5 matching bases. In germline, CDR1 is MDHEN, CDR2 SYDVKM. V gave up 4 bases and J gave up 2 bases, with 12 bases separating them. The CDR3 length is 15 residues. Here the CDR3 DNA reads TGTGCCAGCAGTTGGAGGACGCGGACCTACAATGAGCAGTTCTTC. Protein: CASSWRTRTYNEQFF.

There are a few counts of this clonotype. The J gene is TRBJ2-7, the V gene TRBV6-5; the match to TRBD1 covers 7 bases. The trim removed 6 bases at V and 3 bases at J, leaving 11 bases unmatched. Germline values: CDR1 MNHEY, CDR2 SVGAGI. This CDR3 comprises 15 residues. The CDR3 region has the DNA TGTGCCAGCAGGGACGTGGGGACAGAACTCTACGAGCAGTACTTC. Residues: CASRDVGTELYEQYF.

This clonotype was seen only a few times. The V gene is TRBV5-6, the J gene TRBJ2-5, with 9 nucleotides matching TRBD1. The DNA matches TRBJ2-7 better at its end, which makes the J call doubtful. CDR3 length equals 13 residues. The germline V gene encodes CDR1 SGHDT and CDR2 YYEEEE. The DNA for the CDR3 is TGTGCCAGCAGCTTGGGGGACAGGGACGAGCAGTACTTC. This codes for CASSLGDRDEQYF.

With regard to this clonotype: The junction departs from the called germline gene at one end, perhaps through a read error. The V and J genes are TRBV7-3 and TRBJ1-1; D not resolved. Germline lookup yields CDR1 SGHTA and CDR2 FQGTGA. There are 15 residues in the CDR3. CDR3 DNA sequence: TGCGCCAGCAGCTTAAGTGGGGAGTGGAGCACTGAAACTTTCTTT. As protein: CASSLSGEWSTETFF. Variable domain in full (rest from reference TRBV7-3 and TRBJ1-1): GAGVSQTPSNKVTEKGKYVELRCDPISGHTALYWYRQSLGQGPEFLIYFQGTGAADDSGLPNDRFFAVRPEGSVSTLKIQRTERGDSAVYLCASSLSGEWSTETFFGQGTRLTVV.

This clonotype has more than one count but fewer than ten. The V call is TRBV6-5, the J call TRBJ2-5; 10 bases match TRBD1. The germline CDR1 and CDR2 sequences are MNHEY and SVGAGI. This CDR3 is 14 amino acids long. The junction had 6 bases not matched to a gene; V was cut back by 6 bases and J by 5 bases. Written as DNA, the CDR3 is TGTGCCAGCAGGGGGACAGGGGTTTTGGAGACCCAGTACTTC. Encoded protein: CASRGTGVLETQYF.

This clonotype came up a few times. The J gene is TRBJ2-5, the V gene TRBV7-2, with 15 positions matching TRBD2. Germline V gene lookup returns CDR1 SGHTA and CDR2 FQGNSA. The CDR3 is made up of 18 amino acids. Unmatched junction bases numbered 8, after V lost 2 bases and J lost 4 bases. CDR3 loop: CASSLRGTSGGRGETQYF. The CDR3 DNA reads TGTGCCAGCAGCTTACGAGGGACTAGCGGGGGGAGGGGAGAGACCCAGTACTTC.

The CDR3 DNA sequence: TGCAGCGTTCCAGTGTCGGACACTGAAGCTTTCTTT. Amino acid sequence: CSVPVSDTEAFF. J is TRBJ1-1 and V is TRBV29-1; D is uncertain. This CDR3 has 12 residues. The V end was cut by 5 bases, the J end by 3 bases, with 10 bases between. Germline V gene lookup returns CDR1 SQVTM and CDR2 ANQGSEA.

This clonotype was observed a handful of times. Mismatch with germline at one junction end may stem from a read error. The rearrangement uses TRBV29-1 and TRBJ2-7; D unresolved. CDR1 and CDR2 (germline): SQVTM, ANQGSEA. The CDR3 spans 11 residues. The CDR3 DNA reads TGCAGCGTCGGTGACAACGGAATGCCCCTGTTC. As protein: CSVGDNGMPLF.

This clonotype has more than one count but fewer than ten. V is TRBV6-1 and J is TRBJ2-3; D is unresolved. There are 12 residues in the CDR3. In germline, CDR1 is MNHNS, CDR2 SASEGT. The ends were cut back, 10 bases at V and 2 bases at J, with 10 bases in the middle. Here the CDR3 DNA reads TGTGCCACCGAAACGGTCACAGATACGCAGTATTTT. This encodes CATETVTDTQYF.

This clonotype has only a few counts. This chain links TRBV7-3 with TRBJ2-7; TRBD1 aligns across 10 bases. V shed 5 bases, J shed 6 bases, and the junction held 16 bases outside the gene matches. The CDR3 is 17 amino acids. Germline V lookup: CDR1 SGHTA, CDR2 FQGTGA. The CDR3 sequence is CASSPTPSGTGVGEQYF. CDR3 sequence (DNA): TGTGCCAGCAGCCCCACGCCGTCGGGGACAGGGGTCGGCGAGCAGTACTTC.

This clonotype has just a few counts. This sequence joins TRBV28 and TRBJ2-7; the match to TRBD2 covers 7 bases. The germline CDR1 and CDR2 sequences are MDHEN and SYDVKM. This CDR3 is 15 amino acids long. V was pared by 5 bases and J by 3 bases, with 10 bases of the junction left unmatched. CDR3 amino acids: CASSENSAGSYEQYF. The CDR3 nucleotides are TGTGCCAGCAGTGAGAATTCAGCGGGAAGCTACGAGCAGTACTTC. The complete variable domain, with remaining parts taken from reference TRBV28 and TRBJ2-7, reads DVKVTQSSRYLVKRTGEKVFLECVQDMDHENMFWYRQDPGLGLRLIYFSYDVKMKEKGDIPEGYSVSREKKERFSLILESASTNQTSMYLCASSENSAGSYEQYFGPGTRLTVT.

This clonotype was picked up one time. The chain uses TRBV4-1 and TRBJ2-1, with 8 bases identical to TRBD2. The CDR3 runs 16 residues. Germline V lookup: CDR1 MGHRA, CDR2 YSYEKL. Trimming removed 4 bases from V and 8 bases from J; junction bases left unmatched: 13. CDR3 bases: TGCGCCAGCAGCCGAGAGGGACTAGGACTGAACCATGAGCAGTTCTTC. Translated: CASSREGLGLNHEQFF.

The CDR3 DNA follows: TGTGCCAGCAGCCAAGGTTATAGCGGGGGGGCGTCAGAGACCCAGTACTTC. Amino acid sequence: CASSQGYSGGASETQYF. The gene calls are TRBV4-2 and TRBJ2-5; 11 nucleotides align to TRBD2. The germline V gene has CDR1 LGHNA and CDR2 YNFKEQ. After removal of 1 base from V and 4 bases from J, the junction contained 8 bases not matched to a gene. The CDR3 loop spans 17 amino acids.

Written as DNA, the CDR3 is TGCAGTGCTAGAAGCGGGAGACCCTCCTACAATGAGCAGTTCTTC. Encoded protein: CSARSGRPSYNEQFF. The chain combines TRBV20-1 with TRBJ2-1; 8 positions agree with TRBD2. The V gene end was trimmed by 2 bases and the J gene end by 0 bases; junction bases not matched to a gene: 3. The CDR3 runs to 15 residues. CDR1 is DFQATT and CDR2 is SNEGSKA in the germline V gene (reference sequence).